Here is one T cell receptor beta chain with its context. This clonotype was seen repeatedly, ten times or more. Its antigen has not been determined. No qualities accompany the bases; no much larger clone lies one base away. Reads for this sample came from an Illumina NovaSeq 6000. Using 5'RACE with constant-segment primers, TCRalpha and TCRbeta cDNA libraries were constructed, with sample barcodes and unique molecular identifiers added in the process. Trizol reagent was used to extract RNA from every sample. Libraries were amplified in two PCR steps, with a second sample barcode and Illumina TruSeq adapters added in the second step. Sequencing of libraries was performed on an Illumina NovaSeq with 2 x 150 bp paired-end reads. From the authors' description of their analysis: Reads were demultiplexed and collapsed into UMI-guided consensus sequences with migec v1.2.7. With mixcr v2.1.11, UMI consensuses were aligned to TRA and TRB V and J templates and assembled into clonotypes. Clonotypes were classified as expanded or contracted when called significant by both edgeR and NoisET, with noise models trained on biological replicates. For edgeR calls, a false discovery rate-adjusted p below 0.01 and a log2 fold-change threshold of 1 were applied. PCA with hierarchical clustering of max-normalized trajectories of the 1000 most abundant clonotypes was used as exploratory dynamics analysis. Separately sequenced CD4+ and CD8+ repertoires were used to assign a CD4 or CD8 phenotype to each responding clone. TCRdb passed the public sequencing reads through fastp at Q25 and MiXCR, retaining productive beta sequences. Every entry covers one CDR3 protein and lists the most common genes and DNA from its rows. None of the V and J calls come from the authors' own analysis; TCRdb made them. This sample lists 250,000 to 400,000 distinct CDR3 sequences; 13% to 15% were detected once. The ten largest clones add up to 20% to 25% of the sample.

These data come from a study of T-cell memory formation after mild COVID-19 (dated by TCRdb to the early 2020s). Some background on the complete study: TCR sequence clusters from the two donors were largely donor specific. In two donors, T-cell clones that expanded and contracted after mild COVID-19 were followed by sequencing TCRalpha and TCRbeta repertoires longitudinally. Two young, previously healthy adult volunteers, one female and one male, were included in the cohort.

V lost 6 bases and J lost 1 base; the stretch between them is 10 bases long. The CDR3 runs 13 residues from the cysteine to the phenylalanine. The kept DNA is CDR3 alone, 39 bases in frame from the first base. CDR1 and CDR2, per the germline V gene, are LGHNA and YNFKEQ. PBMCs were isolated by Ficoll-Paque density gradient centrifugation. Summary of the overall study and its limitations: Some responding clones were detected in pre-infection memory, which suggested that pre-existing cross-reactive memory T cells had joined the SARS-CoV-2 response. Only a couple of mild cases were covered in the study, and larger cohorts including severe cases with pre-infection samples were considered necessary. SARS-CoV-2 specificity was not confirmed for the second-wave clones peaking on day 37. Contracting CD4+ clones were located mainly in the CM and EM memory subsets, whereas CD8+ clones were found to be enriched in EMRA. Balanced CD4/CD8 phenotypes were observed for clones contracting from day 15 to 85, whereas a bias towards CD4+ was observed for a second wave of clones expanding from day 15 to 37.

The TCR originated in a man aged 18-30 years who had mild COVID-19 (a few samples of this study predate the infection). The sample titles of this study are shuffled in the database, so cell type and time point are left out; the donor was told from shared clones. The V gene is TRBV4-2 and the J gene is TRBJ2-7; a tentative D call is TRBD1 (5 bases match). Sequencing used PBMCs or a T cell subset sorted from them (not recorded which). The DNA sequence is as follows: TGTGCCAGCAGGGATCAGGGTTCCTACGAGCAGTACTTC. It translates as CASRDQGSYEQYF.